This T cell receptor beta chain is drawn from a study of T cell repertoires in cytomegalovirus infection. The junction had 12 bases not matched to a gene; V was cut back by 4 bases and J by 2 bases. The CDR3 is 17 residues long. CDR1 and CDR2 (germline): SGHVS, FQNEAQ. TCRdb passed the reads through MiXCR, listing each CDR3 protein once. The sample shows over 300,000 distinct CDR3 sequences, 9% to 9.5% of them seen only once. This clonotype has a count of ten or more. This TCR derives from a human donor in good health (CMV status not recorded). Some clones in this sample may be carry-over from other donors' samples. The rearrangement links TRBV7-8 to TRBJ2-7; 9 bases fit TRBD1. Specimen: PBMCs. In DNA form, the CDR3 reads TGTGCCAGCAGCTGGCGCCGGGTGGGACAGGGTGCCTACGAGCAGTACTTC. Amino acid sequence: CASSWRRVGQGAYEQYF.